This passage covers 28 T cell receptor beta chains from one sample sequenced in a study of CD8+CD57+ T cells in acquired aplastic anemia. The TCR beta profiling, which covered VDJ combination and CDR3 sequence, was carried out using genomic DNA as the template. TCRdb reprocessed the reads with MiXCR, giving one entry per CDR3 protein. The sample has roughly 58,000 distinct CDR3 sequences, over 45% seen once. The material sequenced was sorted CD4+, CD8+, or CD8+CD57+ T cells (not recorded which) from PBMCs. All receptors derive from a human donor in good health, serving as a control.

Concerning this clonotype itself: A much bigger clone sits one base away, suggesting this may be a read error. The genes are TRBV5-1 and TRBJ1-1; D call uncertain. Germline V lookup: CDR1 SGHRS, CDR2 YFSETQ. This CDR3 is 13 amino acids long. The CDR3 protein is CASGLAGRTEAFF. The CDR3 DNA is TGCGCCAGCGGCTTGGCCGGGAGGACTGAAGCTTTCTTT.

This clonotype has just a few counts. The rearrangement uses TRBV7-2 and TRBJ1-1; a weak D match, TRBD1 (6 bases). The germline V and J ends were trimmed by 6 bases and 5 bases, with 10 bases remaining between them. The CDR3 is made up of 12 amino acids. Germline values: CDR1 SGHTA, CDR2 FQGNSA. The CDR3 sequence is CASRRQATEAFF. CDR3 DNA sequence: TGTGCCAGCAGGAGACAGGCAACTGAAGCTTTCTTT.

CDR3 in DNA: TGTGCCAGCGCCCCCACTAGCGGGAGGCGGGAGACCCAGTACTTC. Protein sequence: CASAPTSGRRETQYF. V is TRBV7-9 and J is TRBJ2-5, with 12 bases identical to TRBD2. CDR1 and CDR2 (germline): SEHNR, FQNEAQ (reference sequence). The CDR3 consists of 15 residues. Trimming at V came to 8 bases and at J to 5 bases, leaving 9 bases not matched to a gene.

This clonotype is a singleton in its sample. The V and J genes are TRBV27 and TRBJ2-7; 10 bases fit TRBD1. Germline-derived CDR1 and CDR2 are MNHEY and SMNVEV (reference sequence). Trimming took 1 base from V and 2 from J; bases not matched to a gene: 5. This CDR3 is 16 amino acids long. The CDR3, as DNA: TGTGCCAGCAGTTTATTCCCGGGACAGGGGACCTACGAGCAGTACTTC. This gives the protein CASSLFPGQGTYEQYF.

In this sample, this clonotype turned up many times. The chain uses TRBV28 and TRBJ2-7; possibly TRBD2 for D (6 bases). The CDR3 runs 15 residues. CDR1 is MDHEN, CDR2 SYDVKM, per germline. V gave up 4 bases and J gave up 7 bases, with 20 bases separating them. Written as DNA, the CDR3 is TGTGCCAGCAGTTGGCCCCTAGCGTACGTGGGGGAGCAGTACTTC. Its protein product is CASSWPLAYVGEQYF.

The genes are TRBV2 and TRBJ1-1; the D is unclear. Germline V gene lookup returns CDR1 SNHLY and CDR2 FYNNEI. The CDR3 covers 14 residues. Trimming took off 5 bases at V and 0 bases at J, with 10 bases between the two ends. The CDR3 region is CASSQVYLNTEAFF. The CDR3 DNA sequence: TGTGCCAGCAGTCAGGTATACCTGAACACTGAAGCTTTCTTT.

This chain's CDR3 is CASSQAGSYGYTF. In DNA form, the CDR3 reads TGCGCCAGCAGCCAAGCAGGGAGCTATGGCTACACCTTC. V and J are TRBV4-3 and TRBJ1-2; a possible D gene is TRBD1 (5 bases). This CDR3 has 13 residues. Germline V gene sequence: CDR1 LGHNA, CDR2 YSLEER. The V and J ends lost 1 base and 4 bases respectively, with 7 bases between them.

This clonotype occurred many times. V gene TRBV30 combines with J gene TRBJ1-1; D gene unclear. The V and J ends lost 2 bases and 3 bases respectively, with 13 bases between them. Germline values: CDR1 GTSNPN, CDR2 SVGIG (reference sequence). The CDR3 loop spans 14 amino acids. The CDR3 sequence is CAWSPPGFDTEAFF. CDR3 sequence (DNA): TGTGCCTGGAGTCCGCCCGGATTCGACACTGAAGCTTTCTTT.

Concerning this clonotype: One end of the junction varies from germline; a read error may be responsible. The V call is TRBV2, the J call TRBJ2-3; 10 bases fit TRBD2. The germline gives CDR1 SNHLY, CDR2 FYNNEI. CDR3 size: 13 residues. CDR3: CASSQDRASGRYF. The CDR3 nucleotides are TGCGCCAGCAGCCAAGATAGGGCTAGCGGGAGGTATTTT.

This clonotype showed up just a few times. The CDR3 region has the DNA TGTGCCAGTTCAGGAAGCTTGGCGAGGCAGCCCCAGCATTTT. Amino acid sequence: CASSGSLARQPQHF. The chain carries TRBV19 and TRBJ1-5; D unclear. The CDR3 totals 14 residues. Germline V gene data show CDR1 as LNHDA and CDR2 as SQIVND (reference sequence). Deletions cut 8 bases from V and 7 bases from J, with 18 bases between. The whole variable domain, filled in from reference TRBV19 and TRBJ1-5, reads DGGITQSPKYLFRKEGQNVTLSCEQNLNHDAMYWYRQDPGQGLRLIYYSQIVNDFQKGDIAEGYSVSREKKESFPLTVTSAQKNPTAFYLCASSGSLARQPQHFGDGTRLSIL.

This clonotype was observed at least ten times. V gene TRBV2 combines with J gene TRBJ1-4; TRBD1 matches at 7 bases. Per the germline V gene, CDR1 is SNHLY and CDR2 is FYNNEI. Trimming took 4 bases from V and 4 from J; bases not matched to a gene: 3. The CDR3 totals 14 residues. CDR3 nucleotide sequence: TGTGCCAGCAGTGTCGGGACAGTTAATGAAAAACTGTTTTTT. It yields the protein CASSVGTVNEKLFF.

This clonotype occurred many times. The rearrangement uses TRBV3-1 and TRBJ1-1; 7 bases map to TRBD1. This CDR3 is built from 14 residues. V shed 4 bases and J 5 bases; nucleotides not matched to a gene: 7. Germline V gene data show CDR1 as LGHDT and CDR2 as YNNKEL (reference sequence). This CDR3 is CASSPRGGGTEAFF. For the CDR3, the DNA is TGTGCCAGCAGCCCCAGGGGGGGAGGAACTGAAGCTTTCTTT. The whole variable domain, filled in from reference TRBV3-1 and TRBJ1-1, reads DTAVSQTPKYLVTQMGNDKSIKCEQNLGHDTMYWYKQDSKKFLKIMFSYNNKELIINETVPNRFSPKSPDKAHLNLHINSLELGDSAVYFCASSPRGGGTEAFFGQGTRLTVV.

On this clonotype: The CDR3 carries no conserved terminal phenylalanine or tryptophan, so it likely arises from a read error. This chain links TRBV20-1 with TRBJ1-2; 8 bases are shared with TRBD1. Germline assignment: CDR1 DFQATT and CDR2 SNEGSKA (reference sequence). This CDR3 comprises 15 residues. J gave up 3 bases and V 3 bases, and 9 bases lay outside the gene matches. CDR3 region: CSASTPGGKDYGYTS. Here the CDR3 DNA reads TGCAGTGCTAGCACACCAGGGGGCAAGGACTATGGCTACACCTCC.

The chain combines TRBV25-1 with TRBJ1-5, with TRBD1 as a possible D gene (5 bases). This CDR3 has 14 amino acids. Trimming pared 5 bases from V and 1 base from J, leaving 9 bases between. Germline values: CDR1 MGHDK, CDR2 SYGVNS. CDR3 in amino acids: CASSHQGSNQPQHF. CDR3 nucleotide sequence: TGTGCCAGCAGTCATCAGGGAAGCAATCAGCCCCAGCATTTT.

This rearrangement joins TRBV10-3 to TRBJ1-5, with D uncertain. This CDR3 spans 14 amino acids. Trimming took 5 bases from V and 2 from J, leaving 10 bases between them. In germline, CDR1 is ENHRY, CDR2 SYGVKD. The CDR3 is CAISLGDGNQPQHF. The DNA of the CDR3 is TGTGCCATCAGTCTTGGAGATGGCAATCAGCCCCAGCATTTT.

This clonotype was recorded many times. The chain joins TRBV20-1 to TRBJ2-5; 9 bases match TRBD2. J lost 3 bases, V lost 6 bases, and 8 bases had no gene match. CDR3 size: 14 residues. CDR1 is DFQATT, CDR2 SNEGSKA, per germline (reference sequence). The CDR3, as DNA: TGCAGTGCAAAGCGACTAGCGGACAAAGAGACCCAGTACTTC. It specifies CSAKRLADKETQYF.

The V and J genes are TRBV2 and TRBJ1-4; D gene ambiguous. The V gene lost 4 bases and the J gene lost 2 bases, with 11 bases spanning the gap. The germline V gene has CDR1 SNHLY and CDR2 FYNNEI. The CDR3 is 15 residues long. CDR3: CASSASWDTNEKLFF. CDR3 DNA: TGTGCCAGCAGTGCGTCCTGGGATACTAATGAAAAACTGTTTTTT.

This CDR3 reads CASSRGSYNSPLHF. Written as DNA, the CDR3 is TGTGCCAGCAGCAGGGGCTCCTATAATTCACCCCTCCACTTT. The chain carries TRBV2 and TRBJ1-6, with D possibly TRBD1 on 6 matching bases. The CDR3 is 14 amino acids. V was pared by 6 bases and J by 0 bases, with 6 bases between. The germline V gene encodes CDR1 SNHLY and CDR2 FYNNEI.

This clonotype was counted at least ten times. The rearrangement links TRBV5-1 to TRBJ2-1; unclear D gene. The germline gives CDR1 SGHRS, CDR2 YFSETQ. With 2 bases removed from V and 6 bases from J, the gap between germline ends came to 9 bases. The CDR3 length is 13 residues. CDR3 loop: CASSFVSVNEQFF. CDR3 sequence (DNA): TGCGCCAGCAGCTTCGTAAGCGTCAATGAGCAGTTCTTC.

This clonotype was seen at least ten times. The chain combines TRBV10-1 with TRBJ2-7; 10 bases agree with TRBD1. Germline V gene data show CDR1 as WNHNN and CDR2 as SYGVQD (reference sequence). V was pared by 0 bases and J by 1 base, with 3 bases of the junction left unmatched. CDR3 size: 16 residues. This CDR3 reads CASSESGQGPSYEQYF. CDR3 bases: TGCGCCAGCAGTGAGTCGGGACAGGGGCCATCCTACGAGCAGTACTTC.

This clonotype is medium-sized by share. The chain couples TRBV19 to TRBJ1-5; D remains unclear. The CDR3 is 15 residues long. Germline assignment: CDR1 LNHDA and CDR2 SQIVND (reference sequence). The germline V and J ends were trimmed by 3 bases and 1 base, with 10 bases remaining between them. The CDR3 DNA reads as TGTGCCAGTAGTATGAGTCTACAGAGCAATCAGCCCCAGCATTTT. Amino acids: CASSMSLQSNQPQHF.

The table lists this clonotype with many counts. The V gene is TRBV19, the J gene TRBJ2-4; D unclear. The CDR3 spans 16 residues. Trimming shortened V by 3 bases and J by 0 bases, and 12 bases separated the two germline ends. Germline CDR1 is LNHDA and CDR2 is SQIVND (reference sequence). CDR3 in amino acids: CASSINQVIAKNIQYF. As DNA, the CDR3 is TGTGCCAGTAGTATCAACCAAGTTATAGCCAAAAACATTCAGTACTTC.

This clonotype has ten or more counts. This chain links TRBV9 with TRBJ1-3, with 9 nucleotides matching TRBD1. This CDR3 spans 14 amino acids. Looked up from germline, CDR1 is SGDLS and CDR2 is YYNGEE. With 3 bases clipped from V and 3 bases from J, the junction kept 1 base outside the gene matches. As DNA, the CDR3 is TGTGCCAGCAGCGCGACAGGGGGTGGAAACACCATATATTTT. Translated: CASSATGGGNTIYF.

On this clonotype: At one end the junction does not follow the germline gene, possibly because of a read error. The chain employs TRBV12-3 or TRBV12-4 and TRBJ2-7; the match to TRBD1 covers 9 bases. The CDR3 sequence is 14 residues long. The CDR3 DNA reads as TGTGCCAGCGGTTTAAGGACAGGGGACTACGAGCAGTACTTC. It specifies CASGLRTGDYEQYF.

This clonotype was picked up many times. This sequence joins TRBV5-6 and TRBJ2-1; D possibly corresponds to TRBD2 (6 bases). Germline V gene sequence: CDR1 SGHDT, CDR2 YYEEEE. The CDR3 totals 17 residues. V lost 4 bases, J lost 1 base, and 18 bases lay in between. The CDR3 loop reads CASSPRGREESYNEQFF. The DNA of the CDR3 is TGTGCCAGCAGCCCCCGGGGCAGGGAGGAGTCCTACAATGAGCAGTTCTTC.

This clonotype was recorded at least ten times. This chain joins TRBV5-5 and TRBJ2-2; D gene ambiguous. V shed 2 bases and J shed 6 bases, with 5 bases lying between them. CDR3 length: 12 amino acids. The germline gives CDR1 SGHKS, CDR2 YYEKEE (reference sequence). The CDR3 loop reads CASSLTSGELFF. The CDR3 DNA reads as TGTGCCAGCAGCTTAACCTCCGGGGAGCTGTTTTTT.

The chain carries TRBV24-1 and TRBJ2-7; D gene ambiguous. Germline assignment: CDR1 KGHDR and CDR2 SFDVKD. V shed 5 bases and J shed 0 bases, with 7 bases lying between them. This CDR3 region has 13 residues. DNA of the CDR3: TGTGCCACCAGTGGTGGGGACTCCTACGAGCAGTACTTC. Its translation: CATSGGDSYEQYF.

This clonotype was found many times. The chain combines TRBV9 with TRBJ1-3, with no clear D. Trimming cost V 7 bases and J 0 bases, with 14 bases left between them. Germline CDR1 SGDLS, CDR2 YYNGEE. The CDR3 runs 15 residues. CDR3 bases: TGTGCCAGCGTTGAATCCCCCGACTCTGGAAACACCATATATTTT. It specifies CASVESPDSGNTIYF.